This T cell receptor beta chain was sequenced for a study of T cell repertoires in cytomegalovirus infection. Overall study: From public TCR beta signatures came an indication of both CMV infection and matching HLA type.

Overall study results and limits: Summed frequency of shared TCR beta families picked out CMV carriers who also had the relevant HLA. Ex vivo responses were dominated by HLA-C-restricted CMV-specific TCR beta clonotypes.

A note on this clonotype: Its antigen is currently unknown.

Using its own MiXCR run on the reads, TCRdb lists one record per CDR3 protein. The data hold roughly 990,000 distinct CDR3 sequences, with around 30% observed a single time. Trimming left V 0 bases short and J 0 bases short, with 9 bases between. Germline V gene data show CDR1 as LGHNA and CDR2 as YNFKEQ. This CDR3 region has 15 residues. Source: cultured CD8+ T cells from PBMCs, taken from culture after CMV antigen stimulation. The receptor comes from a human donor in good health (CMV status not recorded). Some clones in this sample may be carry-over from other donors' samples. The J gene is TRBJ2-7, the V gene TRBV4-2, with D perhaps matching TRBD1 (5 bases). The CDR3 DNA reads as TGTGCCAGCAGCCAAGATAAACAGGTCTCCTACGAGCAGTACTTC. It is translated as CASSQDKQVSYEQYF.